What follows are 15 T cell receptor delta chains derived from one specimen sequenced in a study of gamma-delta T cells after stem cell transplantation. TCRdb re-analyzed the RT-PCR reads via CATT. The sample yields 2,500 to 3,000 delta-chain clones, about 2.6% seen once. Sequencing input: gamma-delta T cells. The receptor set was obtained from a human donor. It is not recorded whose cells these are; they may come from a transplant donor.

This clone occurred a few times. This likely stems from a read error, as it lies one base from a far larger clone. The sample contains more than one DNA sequence encoding this CDR3. The chain recombines TRDV2 with TRDJ1, with a tentative D call TRDD3 (5 bases). The CDR3 covers 16 residues. Per the germline V gene, CDR1 is GEAIGNYY and CDR2 is EKD. CDR3 nucleotides: TGTGCCTGTGACACCGTGACGAGGGGGTACACCGACAAACTCATCTTT. It yields the protein CACDTVTRGYTDKLIF.

This clone was seen more than once but under ten times. This may be a read error, as it is one base from a much larger clone. Additional DNA sequences in this sample encode the identical CDR3. The genes are TRDV2 and TRDJ1, with 12 bases fitting TRDD3. There are 18 residues in the CDR3. V lost 3 bases and J lost 5; bases outside the gene matches: 15. Germline V gene lookup returns CDR1 GEAIGNYY and CDR2 EKD. CDR3 residues: CACDPLRLGDTRLDKLIF. The CDR3 bases are TGTGCCTGTGACCCCCTGAGACTGGGGGATACCCGGCTTGATAAACTCATCTTT.

A word on this clone: Translating this DNA gives a protein that differs at residue 11 from the TCRdb one, which belongs to a much larger clone; a read error is likely, and the protein shown is this translation. The genes are TRDV2 and TRDJ1; 8 bases are shared with TRDD3. Germline CDR1 GEAIGNYY, CDR2 EKD. The CDR3 spans 16 residues. The V segment lost 4 bases and the J segment 3 bases; nucleotides outside the gene matches: 12. CDR3 sequence: CACDPLGASNADKLIF. The CDR3 coding sequence is TGTGCCTGTGATCCACTGGGGGCCTCCAACGCCGATAAACTCATCTTT.

On this clone: The TCRdb protein, from a much larger clone, departs from this DNA's translation at residue 10, likely by read error; the protein shown derives from the DNA. The CDR3 loop reads CACDTLGENTYTDKLIF. The CDR3, as DNA: TGTGCCTGTGACACTCTGGGGGAAAACACGTACACCGATAAACTCATCTTT. The chain carries TRDV2 and TRDJ1, with TRDD3 identical over 8 bases. The CDR3 totals 17 residues. Per the germline V gene, CDR1 is GEAIGNYY and CDR2 is EKD. The V gene end was trimmed by 1 base and the J gene end by 0 bases; junction bases not matched to a gene: 9.

Details on this clone: TCRdb's entry gives the protein of a much larger clone, which mismatches this DNA's translation at residue 10, likely from a read error; the protein reported here is translated from the DNA. The rearrangement links TRDV2 to TRDJ1; D might be TRDD3 (6 bases). The CDR3 runs to 15 residues. Germline V gives CDR1 GEAIGNYY, CDR2 EKD. With 3 bases removed from V and 4 bases from J, the gap between germline ends came to 17 bases. DNA of the CDR3: TGTGCCTGTGACGTACTGGGCCCGTACATCGATAAACTCATCTTT. Its protein is CACDVLGPYIDKLIF.

Of note for this clone: The protein TCRdb gives is from a much larger clone and does not agree with this DNA's translation at residue 16, likely a read error; the protein shown here comes from the DNA. V is TRDV2 and J is TRDJ1; 10 positions agree with TRDD3. Per germline, CDR1 GEAIGNYY and CDR2 EKD. The CDR3 has 18 amino acids. In nucleotides, the CDR3 is TGTGCCTGTGACAGGATTTCAACTGGGGGATTTCGCACCGATAAACCCATCTTT. This codes for CACDRISTGGFRTDKPIF.

This rearrangement joins TRDV2 to TRDJ1; 9 nucleotides agree with TRDD3. The CDR3 is made up of 18 amino acids. V dropped 0 bases and J dropped 0; count of bases not matched to a gene: 10. Germline V gene data show CDR1 as GEAIGNYY and CDR2 as EKD. CDR3 protein: CACDTVGDTRGYTDKLIF. DNA of the CDR3: TGTGCCTGTGACACCGTAGGGGATACGCGGGGCTACACCGATAAACTCATCTTT.

This clone was picked up many times. This likely traces to a read error, being one base from a far larger clone. This CDR3 is CACDTVGLHTDKLIF. In nucleotides, the CDR3 is TGTGCCTGTGACACCGTTGGCCTTCACACCGATAAACTCATCTTT. The genes are TRDV2 and TRDJ1; perhaps TRDD2 as D (5 bases). V lost 0 bases and J 0 bases, leaving 10 bases between the germline ends. The CDR3 has 15 amino acids. Germline V gene sequence: CDR1 GEAIGNYY, CDR2 EKD.

This clone has just a few counts. The amino acid sequence in TCRdb belongs to a much larger clone and departs from this DNA's translation at residue 12, likely a sequencing read error; the sequence shown is translated from the DNA. The CDR3 coding sequence is TGTGCCTGTGACAGTGTGGGGGATACGAGGACCAATAAACTCATCTTT. Its protein is CACDSVGDTRTNKLIF. The V and J genes are TRDV2 and TRDJ1; 11 nucleotides agree with TRDD3. This CDR3 contains 16 residues. Looked up from germline, CDR1 is GEAIGNYY and CDR2 is EKD. V lost 2 bases to trimming and J lost 6 bases; unmatched junction nucleotides: 10.

With respect to this clone: This may stem from a read error, because a much larger clone lies one nucleotide away. The genes are TRDV2 and TRDJ1, with D perhaps TRDD3 (6 bases). This CDR3 region has 16 residues. V lost 3 bases and J 0 bases, leaving 16 bases between the germline ends. Germline V gene data show CDR1 as GEAIGNYY and CDR2 as EKD. The CDR3 sequence is CACDFLGDDNTDKLIF. The CDR3 bases are TGTGCCTGTGACTTTTTAGGGGATGATAACACCGATAAACTCATCTTT.

This clone was counted at least ten times. The likely explanation is a read error, given a far larger clone one base away. Within the sample, other DNA sequences also encode this same CDR3. The rearrangement uses TRDV2 and TRDJ1, with D perhaps assigned TRDD2 or TRDD3 (5 bases each). The germline CDR1 and CDR2 sequences are GEAIGNYY and EKD. Trimming took 3 bases from V and 0 from J, leaving 34 bases between them. This CDR3 contains 22 residues. CDR3 in DNA: TGTGCCTGTGACCCGCTTCCAAATCTGCTGGGTCGAACCCTCGGGAACACCGATAAACTCATCTTT. It translates to CACDPLPNLLGRTLGNTDKLIF.

This clone rates as medium-sized. The sample carries other DNA sequences with the same CDR3. The genes are TRDV2 and TRDJ1; D possibly corresponds to TRDD3 (5 bases). CDR1 and CDR2 from the germline V gene are GEAIGNYY and EKD. CDR3 size: 16 residues. Trimming shortened V by 3 bases and J by 2 bases, and 18 bases separated the two germline ends. The CDR3 loop is CACDPLEGARTDKLIF. The DNA of the CDR3 is TGTGCCTGTGACCCCTTGGAGGGGGCGCGTACCGATAAACTCATCTTT.

Only a few counts were recorded for this clone. This DNA translates differently at residue 11 from the TCRdb protein, which is that of a much larger clone; a read error is likely, and the protein shown is the DNA's own translation. V and J are TRDV2 and TRDJ1; D might be TRDD2 (5 bases). The CDR3 extends over 19 amino acids. Trimming left V 1 base short and J 3 bases short, with 26 bases between. Germline CDR1 and CDR2: GEAIGNYY and EKD. The CDR3 region has the DNA TGTGCCTGTGACACTCTGCTTCCAACCCGGGAATCTCGTCCCGATAAACTCATCTTT. This codes for CACDTLLPTRESRPDKLIF.

This clone was detected only a few times. A far larger clone is off by one base, so a read error is likely. Other DNA sequences in this specimen translate into the identical CDR3. This rearrangement joins TRDV2 to TRDJ1; 12 nucleotides line up with TRDD3. Per the germline V gene, CDR1 is GEAIGNYY and CDR2 is EKD. This CDR3 contains 20 residues. The CDR3 loop is CACDTINTGGYHLYTDKLIF. The CDR3 nucleotides read TGTGCCTGTGACACGATCAATACTGGGGGATACCACCTGTACACCGATAAACTCATCTTC.

This clone was picked up many times. The V and J genes are TRDV2 and TRDJ1, with 10 nucleotides matching TRDD3. This CDR3 contains 17 residues. The germline V gene has CDR1 GEAIGNYY and CDR2 EKD. Losses at the gene ends were 4 bases for V and 2 bases for J; bases not matched to a gene: 12. The CDR3 here is CACDGITGGLKTDKLIF. The CDR3, as DNA: TGTGCCTGTGATGGTATTACTGGGGGATTAAAAACCGATAAACTCATCTTT.